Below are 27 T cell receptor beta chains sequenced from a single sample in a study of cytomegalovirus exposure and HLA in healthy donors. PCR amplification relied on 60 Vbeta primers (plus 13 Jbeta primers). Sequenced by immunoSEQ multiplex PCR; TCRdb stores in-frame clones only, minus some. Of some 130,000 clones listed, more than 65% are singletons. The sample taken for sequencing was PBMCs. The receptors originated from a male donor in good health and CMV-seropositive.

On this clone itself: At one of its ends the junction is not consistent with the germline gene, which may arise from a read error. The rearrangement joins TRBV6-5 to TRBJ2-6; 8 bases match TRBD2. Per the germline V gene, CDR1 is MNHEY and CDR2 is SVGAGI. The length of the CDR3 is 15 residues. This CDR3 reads CASRRGVSGANGLTF. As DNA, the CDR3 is TGTGCCAGCAGGCGGGGGGTGTCTGGGGCCAACGGCCTGACTTTC.

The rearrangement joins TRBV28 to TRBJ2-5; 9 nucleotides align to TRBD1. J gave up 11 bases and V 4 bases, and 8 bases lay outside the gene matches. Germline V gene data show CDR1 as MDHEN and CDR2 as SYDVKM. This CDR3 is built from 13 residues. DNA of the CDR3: TGTGCCAGCAGTTACGGGACAGGGCGGTCGCAGTACTTC. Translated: CASSYGTGRSQYF. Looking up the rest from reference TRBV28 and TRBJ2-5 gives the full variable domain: DVKVTQSSRYLVKRTGEKVFLECVQDMDHENMFWYRQDPGLGLRLIYFSYDVKMKEKGDIPEGYSVSREKKERFSLILESASTNQTSMYLCASSYGTGRSQYFGPGTRLLVL.

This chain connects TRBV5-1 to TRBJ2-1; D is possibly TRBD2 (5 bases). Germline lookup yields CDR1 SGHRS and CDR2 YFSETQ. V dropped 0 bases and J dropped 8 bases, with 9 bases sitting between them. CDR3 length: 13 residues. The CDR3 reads CASSLARADEQFF. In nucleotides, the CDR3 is TGCGCCAGCAGCTTGGCGAGGGCCGATGAGCAGTTCTTC.

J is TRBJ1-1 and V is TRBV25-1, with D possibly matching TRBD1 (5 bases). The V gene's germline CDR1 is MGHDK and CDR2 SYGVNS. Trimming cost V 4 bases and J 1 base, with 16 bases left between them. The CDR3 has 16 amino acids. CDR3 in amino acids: CASSALGGGRNTEAFF. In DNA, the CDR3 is TGTGCCAGCAGTGCCCTCGGGGGAGGGAGGAACACTGAAGCTTTCTTT.

CDR3 DNA: TGTGCCAGCAGTCTTGACAGGGGAGGCACTGAAGCTTTCTTT. Its translation is CASSLDRGGTEAFF. V and J are TRBV6-1 and TRBJ1-1; 8 bases fit TRBD1. With 5 bases clipped from V and 4 bases from J, the junction kept 6 bases outside the gene matches. The CDR3 spans 14 residues. Germline loops: CDR1 MNHNS, CDR2 SASEGT.

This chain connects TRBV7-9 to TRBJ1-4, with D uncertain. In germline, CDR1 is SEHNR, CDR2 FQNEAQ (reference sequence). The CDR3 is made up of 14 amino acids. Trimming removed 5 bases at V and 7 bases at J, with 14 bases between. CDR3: CASSIGRGLEKLFF. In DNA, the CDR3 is TGTGCCAGCAGCATCGGCCGCGGACTTGAAAAACTGTTTTTT.

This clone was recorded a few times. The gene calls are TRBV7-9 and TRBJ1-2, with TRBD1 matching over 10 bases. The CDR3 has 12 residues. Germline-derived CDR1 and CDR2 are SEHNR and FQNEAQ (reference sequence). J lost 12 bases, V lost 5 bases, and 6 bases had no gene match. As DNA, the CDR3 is TGTGCCAGCAGCCGACGACAGGGGGCTGACACCTTC. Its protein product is CASSRRQGADTF.

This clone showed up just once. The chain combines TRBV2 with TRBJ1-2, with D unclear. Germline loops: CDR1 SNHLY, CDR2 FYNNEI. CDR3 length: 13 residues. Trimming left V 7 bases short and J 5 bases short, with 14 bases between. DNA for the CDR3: TGTGCCAGCACCTATGACACGGCTTATGGCTACACCTTC. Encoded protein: CASTYDTAYGYTF.

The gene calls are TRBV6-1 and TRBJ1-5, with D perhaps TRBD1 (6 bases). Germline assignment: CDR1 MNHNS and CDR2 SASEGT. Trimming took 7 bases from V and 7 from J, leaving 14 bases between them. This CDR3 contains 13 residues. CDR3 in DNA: TGTGCCAGCACCGAGACAGGCAGGCAGCCCCAGCATTTT. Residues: CASTETGRQPQHF.

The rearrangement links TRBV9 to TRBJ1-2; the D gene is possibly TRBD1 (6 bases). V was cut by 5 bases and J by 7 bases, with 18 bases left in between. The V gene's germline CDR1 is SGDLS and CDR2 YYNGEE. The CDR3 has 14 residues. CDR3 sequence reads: CASSQLGTFRGYTF. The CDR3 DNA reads TGTGCCAGCAGTCAACTCGGGACATTTCGTGGCTACACCTTC. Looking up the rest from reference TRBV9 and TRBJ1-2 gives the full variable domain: DSGVTQTPKHLITATGQRVTLRCSPRSGDLSVYWYQQSLDQGLQFLIQYYNGEERAKGNILERFSAQQFPDLHSELNLSSLELGDSALYFCASSQLGTFRGYTFGSGTRLTVV.

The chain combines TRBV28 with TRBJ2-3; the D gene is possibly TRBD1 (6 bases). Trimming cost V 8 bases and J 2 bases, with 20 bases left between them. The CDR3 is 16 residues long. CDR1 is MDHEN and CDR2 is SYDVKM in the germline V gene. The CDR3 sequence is CASRPTGRSNTDTQYF. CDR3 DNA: TGTGCCAGCCGCCCGACAGGACGAAGTAACACAGATACGCAGTATTTT. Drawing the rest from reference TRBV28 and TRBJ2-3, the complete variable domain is DVKVTQSSRYLVKRTGEKVFLECVQDMDHENMFWYRQDPGLGLRLIYFSYDVKMKEKGDIPEGYSVSREKKERFSLILESASTNQTSMYLCASRPTGRSNTDTQYFGPGTRLTVL.

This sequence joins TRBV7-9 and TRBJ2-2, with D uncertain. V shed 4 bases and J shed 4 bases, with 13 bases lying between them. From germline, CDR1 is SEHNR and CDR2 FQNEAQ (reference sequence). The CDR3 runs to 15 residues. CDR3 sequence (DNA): TGTGCCAGCAGCTCCGGGTCCCCTGCCACCGGGGAGCTGTTTTTT. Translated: CASSSGSPATGELFF. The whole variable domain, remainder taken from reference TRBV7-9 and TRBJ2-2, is DTGVSQNPRHKITKRGQNVTFRCDPISEHNRLYWYRQTLGQGPEFLTYFQNEAQLEKSRLLSDRFSAERPKGSFSTLEIQRTEQGDSAMYLCASSSGSPATGELFFGEGSRLTVL.

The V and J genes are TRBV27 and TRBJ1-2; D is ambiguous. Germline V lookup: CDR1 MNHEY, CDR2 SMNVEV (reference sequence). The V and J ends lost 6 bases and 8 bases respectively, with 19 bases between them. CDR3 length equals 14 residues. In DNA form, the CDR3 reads TGTGCCAGCAGCCTTCGGGCCGGTTCGGGGGGCTACACCTTC. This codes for CASSLRAGSGGYTF.

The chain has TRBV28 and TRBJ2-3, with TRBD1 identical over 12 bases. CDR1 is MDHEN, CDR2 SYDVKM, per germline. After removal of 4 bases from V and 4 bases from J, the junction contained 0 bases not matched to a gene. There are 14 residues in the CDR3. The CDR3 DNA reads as TGTGCCAGCAGTTGGGACAGGGGGCCAGATACGCAGTATTTT. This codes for CASSWDRGPDTQYF.

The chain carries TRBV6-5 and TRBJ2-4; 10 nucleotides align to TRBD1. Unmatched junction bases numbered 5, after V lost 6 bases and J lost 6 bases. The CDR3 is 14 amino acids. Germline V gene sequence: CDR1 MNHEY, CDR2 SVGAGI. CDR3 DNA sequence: TGTGCCAGCAGCCTGGGGGACAGGGGAAACATTCAGTACTTC. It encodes CASSLGDRGNIQYF.

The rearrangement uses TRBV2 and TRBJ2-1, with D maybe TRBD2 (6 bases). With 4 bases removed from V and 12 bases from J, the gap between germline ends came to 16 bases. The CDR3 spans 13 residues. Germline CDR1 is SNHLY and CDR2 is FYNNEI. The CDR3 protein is CASSVLEGIGQFF. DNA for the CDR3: TGTGCCAGCAGTGTGTTGGAGGGGATCGGGCAGTTCTTC.

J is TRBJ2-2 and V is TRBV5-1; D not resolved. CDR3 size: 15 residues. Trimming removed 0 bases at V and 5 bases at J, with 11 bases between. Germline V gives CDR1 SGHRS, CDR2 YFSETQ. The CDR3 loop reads CASSLAVSDTGELFF. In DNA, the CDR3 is TGCGCCAGCAGCTTGGCCGTCAGTGATACCGGGGAGCTGTTTTTT.

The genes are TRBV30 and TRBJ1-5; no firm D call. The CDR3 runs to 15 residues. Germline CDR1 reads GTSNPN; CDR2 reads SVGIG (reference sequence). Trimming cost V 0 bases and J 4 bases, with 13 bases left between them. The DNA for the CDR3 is TGTGCCTGGAGTGTCGGCCAGGTCTTAAATCAGCCCCAGCATTTT. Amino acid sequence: CAWSVGQVLNQPQHF.

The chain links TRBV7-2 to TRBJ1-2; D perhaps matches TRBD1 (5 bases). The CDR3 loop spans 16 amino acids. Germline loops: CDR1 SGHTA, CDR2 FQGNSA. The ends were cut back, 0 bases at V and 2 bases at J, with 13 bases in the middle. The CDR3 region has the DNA TGTGCCAGCAGCTTAGCGGAGGGTAGGGGAAACTATGGCTACACCTTC. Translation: CASSLAEGRGNYGYTF.

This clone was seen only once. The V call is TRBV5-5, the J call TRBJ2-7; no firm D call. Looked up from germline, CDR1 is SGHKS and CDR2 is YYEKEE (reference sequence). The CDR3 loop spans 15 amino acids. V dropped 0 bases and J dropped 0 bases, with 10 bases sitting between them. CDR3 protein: CASSLAPAFSYEQYF. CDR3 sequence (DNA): TGTGCCAGCAGCTTGGCCCCCGCGTTCTCCTACGAGCAGTACTTC.

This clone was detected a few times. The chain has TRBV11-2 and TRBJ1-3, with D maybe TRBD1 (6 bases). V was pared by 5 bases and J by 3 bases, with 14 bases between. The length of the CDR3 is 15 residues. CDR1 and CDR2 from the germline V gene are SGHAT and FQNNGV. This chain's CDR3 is CASSTQGKVGNTIYF. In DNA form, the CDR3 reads TGTGCCAGCAGCACACAGGGTAAAGTTGGAAACACCATATATTTT.

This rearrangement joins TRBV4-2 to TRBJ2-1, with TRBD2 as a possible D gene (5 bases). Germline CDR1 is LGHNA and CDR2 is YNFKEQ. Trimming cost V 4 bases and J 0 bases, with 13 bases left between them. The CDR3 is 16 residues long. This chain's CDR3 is CASSLTSEVSYNEQFF. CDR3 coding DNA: TGTGCCAGCAGCCTTACCTCGGAGGTCTCCTACAATGAGCAGTTCTTC.

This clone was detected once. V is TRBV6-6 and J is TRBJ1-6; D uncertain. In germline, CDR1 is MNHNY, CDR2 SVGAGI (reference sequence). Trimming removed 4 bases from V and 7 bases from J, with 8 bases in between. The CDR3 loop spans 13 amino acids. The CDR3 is CASSSYANSPLHF. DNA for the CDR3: TGTGCCAGCAGTTCCTACGCAAATTCACCCCTCCACTTT.

The DNA of the CDR3 is TGTGCCAGCAGAATGGGCAGTAGCAATCAGCCCCAGCATTTT. Its translation: CASRMGSSNQPQHF. This chain connects TRBV28 to TRBJ1-5; no firm D call. V was trimmed by 6 bases and J by 0 bases, leaving 9 bases between them. The CDR3 loop spans 14 amino acids. Per the germline V gene, CDR1 is MDHEN and CDR2 is SYDVKM.

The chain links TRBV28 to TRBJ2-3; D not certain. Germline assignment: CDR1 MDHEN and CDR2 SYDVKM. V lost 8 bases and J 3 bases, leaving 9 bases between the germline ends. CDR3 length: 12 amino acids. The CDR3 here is CASDSTTDTQYF. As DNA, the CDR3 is TGTGCCAGCGACTCAACGACAGATACGCAGTATTTT. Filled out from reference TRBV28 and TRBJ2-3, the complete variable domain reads DVKVTQSSRYLVKRTGEKVFLECVQDMDHENMFWYRQDPGLGLRLIYFSYDVKMKEKGDIPEGYSVSREKKERFSLILESASTNQTSMYLCASDSTTDTQYFGPGTRLTVL.

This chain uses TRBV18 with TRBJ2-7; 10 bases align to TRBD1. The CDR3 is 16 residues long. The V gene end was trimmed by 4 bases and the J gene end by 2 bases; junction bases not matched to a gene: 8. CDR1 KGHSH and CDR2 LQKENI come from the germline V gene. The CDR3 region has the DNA TGTGCCAGCTCACGGGGGACAGGGGATCTCGCCTACGAGCAGTACTTC. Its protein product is CASSRGTGDLAYEQYF.

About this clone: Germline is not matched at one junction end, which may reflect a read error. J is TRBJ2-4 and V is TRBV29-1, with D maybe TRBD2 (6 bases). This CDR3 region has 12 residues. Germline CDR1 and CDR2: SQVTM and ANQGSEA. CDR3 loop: CSVGAAGNSQYF. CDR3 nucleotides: TGCAGCGTTGGAGCCGCGGGAAACAGTCAGTACTTC.